A single sample is the source of the 18 T cell receptor beta chains below, sequenced in a study of identical twins. TCRdb passed the 5' RACE reads through MiXCR, listing each CDR3 protein once. The data show about 720,000 distinct CDR3 sequences, roughly 20% seen once. In addition, the sample was reused for a study of T cells expressing NK-cell markers.

Input material: PBMCs. These receptors came from a woman aged 18-30 years in good health.

The rearrangement links TRBV25-1 to TRBJ1-1; D is unresolved. Germline-derived CDR1 and CDR2 are MGHDK and SYGVNS. The germline V and J ends were trimmed by 6 bases and 4 bases, with 18 bases remaining between them. The length of the CDR3 is 15 residues. The CDR3 DNA reads TGTGCCAGCAGGGCGGCGGCGACGAGGAGCACTGAAGCTTTCTTT. It codes for CASRAAATRSTEAFF.

This clonotype was seen a handful of times. This chain connects TRBV20-1 to TRBJ2-7, with 12 bases matching TRBD2. V was pared by 0 bases and J by 7 bases, with 10 bases of the junction left unmatched. CDR3 length: 16 residues. Germline values: CDR1 DFQATT, CDR2 SNEGSKA (reference sequence). CDR3 residues: CSARDMTSGRRREQYF. The CDR3 DNA sequence: TGCAGTGCTAGAGACATGACTAGCGGGAGAAGGCGGGAGCAGTACTTC.

This clonotype was detected ten times or more. One junction end disagrees with the germline gene, perhaps due to a read error. V is TRBV5-1 and J is TRBJ2-2; perhaps TRBD2 as D (5 bases). Looked up from germline, CDR1 is SGHRS and CDR2 is YFSETQ. The CDR3 covers 13 residues. The CDR3 DNA reads TGTGCCAGCAGCTTGGCGGGCCCCGGGGAGCTGTTTTTT. Residues: CASSLAGPGELFF.

The V call is TRBV25-1, the J call TRBJ2-1, with 7 nucleotides matching TRBD2. The CDR3 contains 13 residues. V was pared by 10 bases and J by 9 bases, with 12 bases of the junction left unmatched. The germline CDR1 and CDR2 sequences are MGHDK and SYGVNS. The CDR3, as DNA: TGTGCCACCGCCTGGGGAGGGAAGAGTGAGCAGTTCTTC. Translating it yields CATAWGGKSEQFF.

This clonotype turned up a few times. This chain joins TRBV15 and TRBJ1-5, with TRBD1 matching 7 bases. V shed 7 bases, J shed 3 bases, and the junction held 9 bases outside the gene matches. CDR3 length: 15 residues. Germline V gene data show CDR1 as LNHNV and CDR2 as YYDKDF (reference sequence). CDR3 protein: CATKAPGQLNQPQHF. The CDR3 bases are TGTGCCACCAAAGCCCCGGGACAGCTCAATCAGCCCCAGCATTTT. Together with reference TRBV15 and TRBJ1-5, the CDR3 gives the full variable domain: DAMVIQNPRYQVTQFGKPVTLSCSQTLNHNVMYWYQQKSSQAPKLLFHYYDKDFNNEADTPDNFQSRRPNTSFCFLDIRSPGLGDTAMYLCATKAPGQLNQPQHFGDGTRLSIL.

This clonotype showed up just a few times. The chain uses TRBV5-5 and TRBJ2-6; D is undetermined. With 1 base removed from V and 0 bases from J, the gap between germline ends came to 11 bases. In germline, CDR1 is SGHKS, CDR2 YYEKEE (reference sequence). The CDR3 consists of 17 residues. The CDR3 nucleotides are TGTGCCAGCAGCTTGATAGCAGGCCCCTCTGGGGCCAACGTCCTGACTTTC. As protein: CASSLIAGPSGANVLTF.

The chain recombines TRBV20-1 with TRBJ2-7; D not certain. The CDR3 totals 13 residues. CDR1 and CDR2 from the germline V gene are DFQATT and SNEGSKA (reference sequence). The germline V and J ends were trimmed by 0 bases and 2 bases, with 8 bases remaining between them. CDR3 bases: TGCAGTGCTAGAGATATTAACGCCTACGAGCAGTACTTC. It is translated as CSARDINAYEQYF.

This clonotype turned up a few times. The genes are TRBV29-1 and TRBJ2-1, with TRBD1 identical over 10 bases. Per the germline V gene, CDR1 is SQVTM and CDR2 is ANQGSEA. The CDR3 extends over 15 amino acids. The J segment lost 10 bases and the V segment lost 5 bases, leaving 14 bases of the junction unmatched. CDR3 in amino acids: CSVPSGQGRGREQFF. Written as DNA, the CDR3 is TGCAGCGTTCCCTCGGGACAGGGGAGAGGAAGGGAGCAGTTCTTC.

The rearrangement uses TRBV7-3 and TRBJ2-2; TRBD2 agrees at 11 bases. The V and J ends lost 6 bases and 5 bases, in that order; junction bases with no gene match: 11. CDR3 length: 17 residues. Germline CDR1 SGHTA, CDR2 FQGTGA. The CDR3 nucleotides read TGTGCCAGCAGACGACCTCTAGCGGGGGGAGGTACCGGGGAGCTGTTTTTT. Residues: CASRRPLAGGGTGELFF.

This clonotype was picked up a small number of times. The rearrangement links TRBV20-1 to TRBJ2-1; the D is unclear. Between the trimmed V and J ends, which lost 3 bases and 7 bases, there was a span of 13 bases. The CDR3 spans 13 residues. The V gene's germline CDR1 is DFQATT and CDR2 SNEGSKA (reference sequence). The CDR3 spells CSARDVPGNEQFF. CDR3 coding DNA: TGCAGTGCTAGGGATGTTCCGGGTAATGAGCAGTTCTTC.

This clonotype was found a few times. The chain carries TRBV20-1 and TRBJ1-5; D perhaps matches TRBD1 (6 bases). Germline CDR1 reads DFQATT; CDR2 reads SNEGSKA (reference sequence). V was pared by 5 bases and J by 1 base, with 9 bases between. CDR3 length equals 13 residues. The DNA of the CDR3 is TGCAGTGCTTTCGGACAGAGCAATCAGCCCCAGCATTTT. Amino acids: CSAFGQSNQPQHF.

The chain has TRBV12-3 or TRBV12-4 and TRBJ2-7; D might be TRBD1 (5 bases). This CDR3 region has 15 residues. V gave up 1 base and J gave up 3 bases, with 13 bases separating them. The CDR3 here is CASSLVYGQVYEQYF. DNA of the CDR3: TGTGCCAGCAGTTTAGTTTATGGACAAGTCTACGAGCAGTACTTC.

This chain connects TRBV7-8 to TRBJ2-2, with 7 bases fitting TRBD2. The CDR3 is made up of 18 amino acids. Germline V gene data show CDR1 as SGHVS and CDR2 as FQNEAQ. V was pared by 6 bases and J by 2 bases, with 15 bases of the junction left unmatched. For the CDR3, the DNA is TGTGCCAGCAGTCCATCTAGTCTCGCGGGAGTCAACACCGGGGAGCTGTTTTTT. Encoded protein: CASSPSSLAGVNTGELFF.

This clonotype occurred a few times. The rearrangement joins TRBV3-1 to TRBJ2-7; tentatively, D is TRBD2 (5 bases). Deletions cut 1 base from V and 2 bases from J, with 9 bases between. Germline V CDR1 and CDR2: LGHDT, YNNKEL (reference sequence). This CDR3 has 14 residues. The DNA for the CDR3 is TGTGCCAGCAGCCAAGCGGGGATCCCCTACGAGCAGTACTTC. This sequence encodes CASSQAGIPYEQYF.

V gene TRBV19 combines with J gene TRBJ1-2, with no clear D. This CDR3 comprises 13 residues. CDR1 is LNHDA, CDR2 SQIVND, per germline (reference sequence). Trimming cost V 5 bases and J 4 bases, with 11 bases left between them. CDR3: CASSAQQTYGYTF. The CDR3 DNA sequence: TGTGCCAGTAGTGCGCAACAGACCTATGGCTACACCTTC.

The chain carries TRBV6-5 and TRBJ2-7, with 9 positions matching TRBD1. The V segment lost 2 bases and the J segment 7 bases; nucleotides outside the gene matches: 9. The length of the CDR3 is 15 residues. CDR1 is MNHEY, CDR2 SVGAGI, per germline. The CDR3 DNA sequence: TGTGCCAGCAGTTACCCCGGGACAGGGAAAGGAGAGCAGTACTTC. As protein: CASSYPGTGKGEQYF.

Only a few counts were recorded for this clonotype. This chain joins TRBV5-1 and TRBJ2-4; D not certain. Looked up from germline, CDR1 is SGHRS and CDR2 is YFSETQ. The CDR3 runs 13 residues. Trimming cost V 4 bases and J 5 bases, with 10 bases left between them. The CDR3: CASSPELENIQYF. The CDR3 coding sequence is TGCGCCAGCAGCCCCGAACTCGAAAACATTCAGTACTTC.

The table lists this clonotype with a few counts. The V call is TRBV20-1, the J call TRBJ2-1, with 13 bases that match TRBD2. With 5 bases clipped from V and 6 bases from J, the junction kept 10 bases outside the gene matches. Per the germline V gene, CDR1 is DFQATT and CDR2 is SNEGSKA (reference sequence). The CDR3 spans 16 residues. The CDR3 here is CSAGGTSGVRSNEQFF. The DNA for the CDR3 is TGCAGTGCTGGGGGGACTAGCGGGGTAAGAAGCAATGAGCAGTTCTTC.